This TCR beta chain was sequenced during a study of STAT3 mutations in large granular lymphocyte leukemia. Study summary: Among longitudinally sequenced T-LGLL patients, roughly half had canonical activating STAT3 mutations detected. Study-level findings and limits: In about 30% of the 18 patients, new TCR clonotypes emerged after therapy. Every T-cell large granular lymphocyte leukemia patient had at least one immunodominant TCR beta clonotype. In several patients, dominant TCR clone burden exceeded STAT3 mutant burden, suggesting STAT3 mutation arose secondarily.

Trimming cost V 5 bases and J 2 bases; bases outside gene matches: 9. The CDR3 extends over 16 amino acids. The germline CDR1 and CDR2 sequences are LNHDA and SQIVND (reference sequence). Sequencing used immunoSEQ multiplex PCR; TCRdb keeps in-frame clones, though not all of them. Of over 30,000 clones listed, approximately 90% are singletons. Worth noting for this clone: Its target is unknown.

The sequenced sample consisted of PBMCs. The V and J genes are TRBV19 and TRBJ1-5; 7 bases align to TRBD1. The receptor was isolated from a human donor with T large granular lymphocyte leukemia. Some clones in this sample may be carry-over from other donors' samples. The CDR3 reads CASSFNRGAGNQPQHF. The CDR3 nucleotides read TGTGCCAGTAGTTTTAACAGGGGAGCGGGCAATCAGCCCCAGCATTTT.